Listed below are T cell receptor beta chains from one sample, sequenced in a study of PD-1 blockade in classical Hodgkin lymphoma. Libraries were prepared by immunoSEQ multiplex PCR; TCRdb keeps only in-frame clonotypes and omits some of them. In the table there are 40,000 to 60,000 clones, just under 75% of which are singletons. Sample: peripheral blood mononuclear cells (PBMCs), taken before the second cycle of nivolumab. These TCRs come from a human donor with classical Hodgkin lymphoma. CDR3s include the opening cysteine and the closing phenylalanine or tryptophan. The D gene is left open where the match is weak. Clone size, where shown, is once, few, many, or a class for clones that have expanded.

j_call v_call d_call clone_size cdr3_nt cdr3_aa
TRBJ1-1 TRBV6-1 TRBD1 - TGTGCCAGCAGTGTCGCAGGGGGCTGGGGCACTGAAGCTTTCTTT CASSVAGGWGTEAFF
TRBJ1-2 TRBV7-2 - - TGTGCCAGCAGACGGACCGAGGGGGAAGGCTACACCTTC CASRRTEGEGYTF
TRBJ1-1 TRBV4-3 - - TGCGCCAGCAGCCAAGCCCCGGACGGGAACACTGAAGCTTTCTTT CASSQAPDGNTEAFF
TRBJ2-7 TRBV27 - - TGTGCCAGCAGTTTAGGGGAAGGGTGGTACGAGCAGTACTTC CASSLGEGWYEQYF
TRBJ2-5 TRBV5-5 TRBD2 - TGTGCCAGCAGCCAGACTAGCGGGAGTCTATCTGGACCTTGGGAGACCCAGTACTTC CASSQTSGSLSGPWETQYF
TRBJ1-4 TRBV14 - - TGTGCCAGCAGCCAAGTTGAATATGAAAAACTGTTTTTT CASSQVEYEKLFF
TRBJ2-3 TRBV11-2 - - TGTGCCAGCAGCTTCATTTCCGGAGGAGATACGCAGTATTTT CASSFISGGDTQYF
TRBJ2-2 TRBV12-5 TRBD1 - TGTGCTAGTGGTTTGGTCCTAGTAGGACAGGGTAAGGGGCGCGACACCGGGGAGCTGTTTTTT CASGLVLVGQGKGRDTGELFF
TRBJ2-7 TRBV28 TRBD2 - TGTGCCAGCAGTTTATGGGCTAGCGGGTACGAGCAGTACTTC CASSLWASGYEQYF
TRBJ1-3 TRBV7-9 - - TGTGCCAGCAGCTGGAGCATGGGGAGGGGAAACACCATATATTTT CASSWSMGRGNTIYF
TRBJ2-7 TRBV27 - - TGTGCCAGCTCCCGATACAGAGTCGCCACCTACGAGCAGTACTTC CASSRYRVATYEQYF
TRBJ2-7 TRBV19 - once TGTGCCAGTAGTATTTGGGGAGTAGGGAGCTCCTACGAGCAGTACTTC CASSIWGVGSSYEQYF
TRBJ1-5 TRBV30 - once TGTGCCTGGAGTAGTCGCGGGGCCCTGGTCAATCAGCCCCAGCATTTT CAWSSRGALVNQPQHF
TRBJ2-3 TRBV13 - - TGTGCCAGCAGCTCCGACTTAACCACAGATACGCAGTATTTT CASSSDLTTDTQYF
TRBJ2-1 TRBV7-2 - - TGTGCCAGCAGCCTTAGTATAGGTGAGCAGTTCTTC CASSLSIGEQFF
TRBJ2-7 TRBV5-8 - once TGTGCCAGCAGCCCCCAGATTGTCTCCTACGAGCAGTACTTC CASSPQIVSYEQYF
TRBJ1-2 TRBV29-1 - - TGCAGCGTTGAGGGTGAATTCAACTATGGCTACACCTTC CSVEGEFNYGYTF
TRBJ1-5 TRBV6-1 - few TGTGCCAGCAGGAGGGATAGCAATCAGCCCCAGCATTTT CASRRDSNQPQHF
TRBJ1-2 TRBV6-5 - - TGTGCCAGCAGCCCCCGGGTGGGTAACTATGGCTACACCTTC CASSPRVGNYGYTF
TRBJ2-4 TRBV6-5 - - TGTGCCAGCAGTACCCTGGGGGGCGGGAACATTCAGTACTTC CASSTLGGGNIQYF
TRBJ1-4 TRBV18 TRBD1 - TGTGCCAGCTCCCCCGGGACAGGGGGTGAAAAACTGTTTTTT CASSPGTGGEKLFF
TRBJ2-4 TRBV4-1 TRBD2 - TGCGCCAGCAGCCAAGATCTAGCGGGAGGCCTAGCCAAAAACATTCAGTACTTC CASSQDLAGGLAKNIQYF
TRBJ1-5 TRBV5-8 - - TGTGCCAGCAGCTCGTTGGACAGCAATCAGCCCCAGCATTTT CASSSLDSNQPQHF
TRBJ1-4 TRBV6-5 - - TGTGCCAGCAGAGCAACTAATGAAAAACTGTTTTTT CASRATNEKLFF